This T cell receptor beta chain is from a study of blood T cell repertoires in COVID-19. Overall study context: Samples representing acute and convalescent COVID-19 were sourced from the United States, Italy and Spain. The analysed material was cDNA or gDNA that came from T cells, B-cell-depleted T cells, or PBMCs.

As processed by the authors: Quantification of nucleated cells was approximated via reference gene primer amplification. TCRdb's table, derived via immunoSEQ multiplex PCR, lists solely in-frame clones and lacks some. For V, J and clone size, that table is used; D and trimming come from the DNA. Of some 250,000 clones listed, around 86% are singletons. CDR1 is MDHEN and CDR2 is SYDVKM in the germline V gene. The CDR3 runs 17 residues. V shed 6 bases and J 5 bases; nucleotides not matched to a gene: 13. Seattle researchers signed up patients amid active infection and tracked them longitudinally. The V and J genes are TRBV28 and TRBJ2-2; 9 bases match TRBD2. The receptor was derived from a woman in her sixties or seventies with COVID-19, enrolled during active disease. What was sequenced was peripheral blood. Here the CDR3 reads CASSSGLAGIGTGELFF. DNA of the CDR3: TGTGCCAGCAGCAGTGGGCTAGCGGGAATAGGTACCGGGGAGCTGTTTTTT.